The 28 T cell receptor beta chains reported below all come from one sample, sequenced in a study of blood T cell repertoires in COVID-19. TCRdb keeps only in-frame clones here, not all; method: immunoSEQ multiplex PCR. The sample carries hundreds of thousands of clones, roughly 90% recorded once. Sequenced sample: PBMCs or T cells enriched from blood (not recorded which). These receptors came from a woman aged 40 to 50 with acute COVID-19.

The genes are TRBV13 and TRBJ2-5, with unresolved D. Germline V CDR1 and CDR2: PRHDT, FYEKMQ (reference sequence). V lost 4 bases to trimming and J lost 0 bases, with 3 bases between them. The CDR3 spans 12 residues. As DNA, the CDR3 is TGTGCCAGCAGCTCAAACCAAGAGACCCAGTACTTC. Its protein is CASSSNQETQYF.

CDR3 loop: CASTFGTGGLNEQFF. The CDR3 DNA follows: TGTGCCAGCACCTTCGGGACAGGGGGTTTAAATGAGCAGTTCTTC. This chain joins TRBV6-6 and TRBJ2-1, with TRBD1 identical over 11 bases. This CDR3 has 15 amino acids. The junction had 9 bases not matched to a gene; V was cut back by 7 bases and J by 7 bases. Germline CDR1 reads MNHNY; CDR2 reads SVGAGI (reference sequence).

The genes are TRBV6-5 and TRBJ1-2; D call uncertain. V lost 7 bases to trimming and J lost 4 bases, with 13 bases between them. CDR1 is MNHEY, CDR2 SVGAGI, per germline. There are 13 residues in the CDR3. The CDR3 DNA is TGTGCCAGCACTAGTAAGAACCTCTATGGCTACACCTTC. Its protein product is CASTSKNLYGYTF.

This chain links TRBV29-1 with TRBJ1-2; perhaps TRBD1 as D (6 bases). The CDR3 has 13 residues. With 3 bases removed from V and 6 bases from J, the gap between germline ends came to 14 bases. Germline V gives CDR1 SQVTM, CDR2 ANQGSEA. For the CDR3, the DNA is TGCAGCGTTGATAGTAGGGGGACAAATGGCTACACCTTC. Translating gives CSVDSRGTNGYTF.

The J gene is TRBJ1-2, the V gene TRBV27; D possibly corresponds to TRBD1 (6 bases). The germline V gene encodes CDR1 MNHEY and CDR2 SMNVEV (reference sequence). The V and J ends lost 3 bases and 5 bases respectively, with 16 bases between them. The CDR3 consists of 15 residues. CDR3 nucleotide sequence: TGTGCCAGCAGTTTCGGTCCGGGACACCCGTATGGCTACACCTTC. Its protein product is CASSFGPGHPYGYTF.

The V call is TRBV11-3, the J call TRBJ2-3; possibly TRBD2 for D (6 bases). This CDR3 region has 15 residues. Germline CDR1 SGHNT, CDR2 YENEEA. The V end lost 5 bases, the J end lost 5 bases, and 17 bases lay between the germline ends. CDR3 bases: TGTGCCAGCAGCCGCGCGGGGTTCTTGGGAGATACGCAGTATTTT. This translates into CASSRAGFLGDTQYF.

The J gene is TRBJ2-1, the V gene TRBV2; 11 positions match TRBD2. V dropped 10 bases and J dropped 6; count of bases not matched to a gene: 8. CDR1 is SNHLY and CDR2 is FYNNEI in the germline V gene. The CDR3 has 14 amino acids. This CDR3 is CATNSGGAGNEQFF. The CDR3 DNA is TGTGCCACTAATAGCGGGGGGGCTGGCAATGAGCAGTTCTTC.

The CDR3 coding sequence is TGTGCCAGCAGCTTGCAGGGGCCGGGCTCTGGGGCCAACGTCCTGACTTTC. Translation: CASSLQGPGSGANVLTF. V usage is TRBV5-4 and J usage is TRBJ2-6, with D possibly matching TRBD1 (6 bases). The V gene lost 1 base and the J gene lost 0 bases, with 11 bases spanning the gap. Germline CDR1 is SGHNT and CDR2 is YYREEE (reference sequence). The CDR3 runs to 17 residues.

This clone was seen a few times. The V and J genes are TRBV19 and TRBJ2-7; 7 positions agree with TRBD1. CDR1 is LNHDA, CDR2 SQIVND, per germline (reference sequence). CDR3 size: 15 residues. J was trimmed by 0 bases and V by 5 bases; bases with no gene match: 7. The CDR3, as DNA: TGTGCCAGTAGTTCCGGGACAGACACCTCCTACGAGCAGTACTTC. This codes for CASSSGTDTSYEQYF.

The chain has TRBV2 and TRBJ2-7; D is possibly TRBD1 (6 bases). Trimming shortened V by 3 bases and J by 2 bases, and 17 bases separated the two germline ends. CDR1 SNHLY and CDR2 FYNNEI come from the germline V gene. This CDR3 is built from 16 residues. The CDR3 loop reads CASSDSGYRAAYEQYF. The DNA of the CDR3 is TGTGCCAGCAGTGATTCCGGGTACAGGGCGGCCTACGAGCAGTACTTC.

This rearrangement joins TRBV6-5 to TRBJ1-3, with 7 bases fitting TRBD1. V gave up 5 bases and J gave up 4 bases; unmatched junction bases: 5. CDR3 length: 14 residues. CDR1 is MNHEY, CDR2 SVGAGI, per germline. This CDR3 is CASSPPGQGNTIYF. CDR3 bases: TGTGCCAGCAGTCCTCCGGGACAGGGAAACACCATATATTTT.

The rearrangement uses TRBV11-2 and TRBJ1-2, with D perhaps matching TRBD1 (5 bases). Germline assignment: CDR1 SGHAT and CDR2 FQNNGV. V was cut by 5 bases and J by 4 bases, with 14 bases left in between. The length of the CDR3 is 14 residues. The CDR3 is CASSLNQGGYGYTF. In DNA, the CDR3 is TGTGCCAGCAGCCTAAATCAGGGCGGCTATGGCTACACCTTC.

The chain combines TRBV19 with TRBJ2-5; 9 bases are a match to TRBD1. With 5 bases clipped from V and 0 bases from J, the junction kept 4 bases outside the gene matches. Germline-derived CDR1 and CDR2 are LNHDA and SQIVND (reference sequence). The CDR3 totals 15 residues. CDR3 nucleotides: TGTGCCAGTAGTCTCGGGACAGGGTACCAAGAGACCCAGTACTTC. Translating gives CASSLGTGYQETQYF.

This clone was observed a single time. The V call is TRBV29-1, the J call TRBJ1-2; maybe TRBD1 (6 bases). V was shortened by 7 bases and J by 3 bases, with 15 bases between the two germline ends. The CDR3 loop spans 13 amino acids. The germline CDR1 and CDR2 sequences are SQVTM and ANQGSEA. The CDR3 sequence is CSGYRVYDYGYTF. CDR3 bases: TGCAGCGGGTACAGGGTGTACGACTATGGCTACACCTTC.

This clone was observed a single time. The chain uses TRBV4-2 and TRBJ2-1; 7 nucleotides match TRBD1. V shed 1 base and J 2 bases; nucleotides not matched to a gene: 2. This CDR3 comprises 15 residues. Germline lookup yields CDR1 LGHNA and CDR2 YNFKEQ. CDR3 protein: CASSQGRGTYNEQFF. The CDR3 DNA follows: TGTGCCAGCAGCCAAGGCAGGGGGACCTACAATGAGCAGTTCTTC.

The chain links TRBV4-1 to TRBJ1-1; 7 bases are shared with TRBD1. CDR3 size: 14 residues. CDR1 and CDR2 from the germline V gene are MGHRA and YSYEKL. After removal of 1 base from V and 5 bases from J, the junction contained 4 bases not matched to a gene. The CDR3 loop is CASSQATGRTEAFF. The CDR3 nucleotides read TGCGCCAGCAGCCAAGCGACAGGGAGAACTGAAGCTTTCTTT.

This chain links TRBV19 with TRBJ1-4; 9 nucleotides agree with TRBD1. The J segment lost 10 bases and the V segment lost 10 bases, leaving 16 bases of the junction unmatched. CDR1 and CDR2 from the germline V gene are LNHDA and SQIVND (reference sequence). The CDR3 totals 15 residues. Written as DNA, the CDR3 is TGTGCCACCACGACGAACAGGGGGCGGCTTGGAAAACTGTTTTTT. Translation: CATTTNRGRLGKLFF. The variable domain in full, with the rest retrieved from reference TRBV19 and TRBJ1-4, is DGGITQSPKYLFRKEGQNVTLSCEQNLNHDAMYWYRQDPGQGLRLIYYSQIVNDFQKGDIAEGYSVSREKKESFPLTVTSAQKNPTAFYLCATTTNRGRLGKLFFGSGTQLSVL.

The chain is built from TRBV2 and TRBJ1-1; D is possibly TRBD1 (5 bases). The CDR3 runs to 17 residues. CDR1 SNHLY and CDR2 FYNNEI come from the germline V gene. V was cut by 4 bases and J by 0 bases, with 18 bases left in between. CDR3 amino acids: CASSVSLTVLLNTEAFF. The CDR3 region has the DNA TGTGCCAGCAGTGTTAGCTTGACAGTATTATTGAACACTGAAGCTTTCTTT.

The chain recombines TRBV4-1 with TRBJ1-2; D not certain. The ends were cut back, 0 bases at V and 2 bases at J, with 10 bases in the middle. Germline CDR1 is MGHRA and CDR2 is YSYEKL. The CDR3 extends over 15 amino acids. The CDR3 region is CASSQEEGPNYGYTF. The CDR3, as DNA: TGCGCCAGCAGCCAAGAAGAGGGTCCGAACTATGGCTACACCTTC.

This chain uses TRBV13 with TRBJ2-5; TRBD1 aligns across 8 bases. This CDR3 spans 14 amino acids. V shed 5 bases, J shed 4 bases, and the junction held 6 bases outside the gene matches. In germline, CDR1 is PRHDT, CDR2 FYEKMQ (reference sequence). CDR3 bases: TGTGCCAGCAGCACGAGGACAGGGCTAGAGACCCAGTACTTC. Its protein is CASSTRTGLETQYF. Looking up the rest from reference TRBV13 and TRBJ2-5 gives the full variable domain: AAGVIQSPRHLIKEKRETATLKCYPIPRHDTVYWYQQGPGQDPQFLISFYEKMQSDKGSIPDRFSAQQFSDYHSELNMSSLELGDSALYFCASSTRTGLETQYFGPGTRLLVL.

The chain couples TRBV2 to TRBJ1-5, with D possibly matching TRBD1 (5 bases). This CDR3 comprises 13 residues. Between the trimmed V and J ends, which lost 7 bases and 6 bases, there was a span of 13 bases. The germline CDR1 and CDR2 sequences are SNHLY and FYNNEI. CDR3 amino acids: CASTAGRRQPQHF. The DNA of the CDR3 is TGTGCCAGCACTGCAGGGCGGCGTCAGCCCCAGCATTTT.

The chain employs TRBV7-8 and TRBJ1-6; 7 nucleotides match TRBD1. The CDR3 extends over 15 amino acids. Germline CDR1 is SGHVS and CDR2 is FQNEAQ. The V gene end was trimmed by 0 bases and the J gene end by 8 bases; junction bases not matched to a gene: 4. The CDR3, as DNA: TGTGCCAGCAGCTTAGCGCTTACAGGGGATTCACCCCTCCACTTT. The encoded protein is CASSLALTGDSPLHF.

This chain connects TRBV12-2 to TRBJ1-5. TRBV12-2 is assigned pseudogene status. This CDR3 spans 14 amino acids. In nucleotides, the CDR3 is TGTGCAAGTCGCTTAGGTAGCGACAATCAGCCCCAGCATTTT. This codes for CASRLGSDNQPQHF.

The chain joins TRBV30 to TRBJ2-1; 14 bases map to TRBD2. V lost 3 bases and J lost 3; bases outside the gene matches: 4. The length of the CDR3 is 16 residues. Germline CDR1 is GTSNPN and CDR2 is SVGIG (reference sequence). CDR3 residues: CAWRGLAGGLYNEQFF. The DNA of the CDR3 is TGTGCCTGGAGAGGACTAGCGGGGGGTCTCTACAATGAGCAGTTCTTC.

The CDR3 DNA sequence: TGTGCCAGCAGCAAAACGGACCGGGAGTACAATGAGCAGTTCTTC. Its translation is CASSKTDREYNEQFF. This chain uses TRBV21-1 with TRBJ2-1; the table names TRBD2, a call not compared with the DNA. TRBV21-1 has pseudogene status. The CDR3 is 15 amino acids.

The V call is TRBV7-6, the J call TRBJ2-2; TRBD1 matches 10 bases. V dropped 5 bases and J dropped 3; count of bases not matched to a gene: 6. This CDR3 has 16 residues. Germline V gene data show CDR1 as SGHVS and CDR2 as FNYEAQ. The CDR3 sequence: CASSPPGQGDTGELFF. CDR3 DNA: TGTGCCAGCAGCCCTCCCGGACAGGGGGACACCGGGGAGCTGTTTTTT.

The CDR3 sequence is CASSLQRNYGYTF. DNA of the CDR3: TGTGCCAGCAGCTTGCAACGGAACTATGGCTACACCTTC. This rearrangement joins TRBV5-4 to TRBJ1-2; D gene unclear. CDR1 and CDR2 from the germline V gene are SGHNT and YYREEE (reference sequence). The CDR3 has 13 residues. V shed 1 base and J shed 2 bases, with 6 bases lying between them.

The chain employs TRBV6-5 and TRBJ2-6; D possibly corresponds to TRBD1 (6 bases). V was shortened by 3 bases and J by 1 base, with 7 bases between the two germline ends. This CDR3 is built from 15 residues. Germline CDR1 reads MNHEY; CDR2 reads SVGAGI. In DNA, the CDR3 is TGTGCCAGCAGTTATGACAGGTCTGGGGCCAACGTCCTGACTTTC. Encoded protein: CASSYDRSGANVLTF.